Following are 20 T cell receptor beta chains from one sample sequenced in a study of response to subunit inactivated influenza vaccine listed by TCRdb under 2018. Preparation of the library involved RT-PCR. The sequencer was an Illumina HiSeq 2500. TCRdb handled the public reads itself, with Q25 trimming in fastp and clone calling in MiXCR, and kept productive beta chains. Entries are consolidated by CDR3 protein sequence, retaining the most common genes and DNA. A total of about 540,000 distinct CDR3 sequences appear in this sample, roughly a quarter of them only once. Of the sample, about 2.8% falls within the top ten clones. These data were also reused for a study on T cells expressing NK-cell markers. The second study also describes: TCR beta cDNA libraries were made by 5'RACE template switching that added a universal primer site and unique molecular identifiers.

The sample consisted of CD4+ T cells sorted from PBMCs, taken 12 days after vaccination. The origin of the receptors is a man aged 45-65 years who received an inactivated influenza vaccine. Donor details come from another sample of the same person, matched by shared clones.

The rearrangement uses TRBV12-3 or TRBV12-4 and TRBJ1-1; D ambiguous. The CDR3 extends over 14 amino acids. Trimming cost V 1 base and J 6 bases, with 12 bases left between them. The CDR3 loop reads CASSLVVVGAEAFF. For the CDR3, the DNA is TGTGCCAGCAGTTTAGTAGTCGTCGGGGCTGAAGCTTTCTTT.

This clonotype was recorded a few times. The chain joins TRBV12-3 or TRBV12-4 to TRBJ2-7; D unresolved. V was clipped by 6 bases and J by 5 bases, with 23 bases between them. The CDR3 consists of 16 residues. The CDR3: CASSPLAVNGRDEQYF. CDR3 in DNA: TGTGCCAGCAGCCCCCTCGCGGTAAACGGTAGGGACGAGCAGTACTTC.

This clonotype was seen more than once but under ten times. The rearrangement joins TRBV6-5 to TRBJ1-1; D unresolved. Trimming pared 4 bases from V and 3 bases from J, leaving 9 bases between. CDR1 and CDR2 (germline): MNHEY, SVGAGI. The length of the CDR3 is 13 residues. The CDR3 sequence: CASSSFGDTEAFF. Here the CDR3 DNA reads TGTGCCAGCAGTTCCTTCGGGGACACTGAAGCTTTCTTT.

J is TRBJ2-7 and V is TRBV20-1, with D perhaps assigned TRBD1 or TRBD2 (5 bases each). Germline values: CDR1 DFQATT, CDR2 SNEGSKA (reference sequence). The CDR3 has 12 residues. The germline V and J ends were trimmed by 7 bases and 5 bases, with 15 bases remaining between them. CDR3 residues: CSGTERGNEQYF. CDR3 bases: TGCAGTGGTACAGAGAGGGGTAACGAGCAGTACTTC.

The chain joins TRBV29-1 to TRBJ1-2, with unresolved D. Trimming left V 4 bases short and J 8 bases short, with 14 bases between. Germline CDR1 and CDR2: SQVTM and ANQGSEA. CDR3 length: 12 amino acids. CDR3 protein: CSVVHQLEGYTF. As DNA, the CDR3 is TGCAGCGTTGTCCATCAACTGGAGGGCTACACCTTC.

Many counts were recorded for this clonotype. This rearrangement joins TRBV11-2 to TRBJ2-1; TRBD2 matches at 10 bases. The CDR3 is made up of 15 amino acids. After removal of 1 base from V and 6 bases from J, the junction contained 3 bases not matched to a gene. In germline, CDR1 is SGHAT, CDR2 FQNNGV. The CDR3 reads CASSLVLAGGNEQFF. The CDR3 DNA sequence: TGTGCCAGCAGCTTAGTATTAGCGGGGGGCAATGAGCAGTTCTTC.

The rearrangement joins TRBV11-2 to TRBJ2-1; 10 bases fit TRBD2. The CDR3 runs to 15 residues. From germline, CDR1 is SGHAT and CDR2 FQNNGV. V lost 3 bases to trimming and J lost 9 bases; unmatched junction nucleotides: 8. The CDR3 nucleotides read TGTGCCAGCAGCTTTAGGCTAGCGGGAGTGGTTGAGCAGTTCTTC. Translating it yields CASSFRLAGVVEQFF.

This clonotype was detected ten times or more. The genes are TRBV12-3 or TRBV12-4 and TRBJ2-2, with D possibly being TRBD2 (6 bases). Trimming removed 5 bases from V and 0 bases from J, with 10 bases in between. CDR3 size: 15 residues. DNA of the CDR3: TGTGCCAGCAGTCTATCGGGGGCGAACACCGGGGAGCTGTTTTTT. Its translation: CASSLSGANTGELFF.

Here the CDR3 reads CSASKPGGFYNEQFF. CDR3 DNA sequence: TGCAGTGCTAGTAAGCCAGGGGGCTTCTACAATGAGCAGTTCTTC. This chain joins TRBV20-1 and TRBJ2-1, with TRBD1 identical over 8 bases. V was pared by 3 bases and J by 3 bases, with 7 bases of the junction left unmatched. From germline, CDR1 is DFQATT and CDR2 SNEGSKA (reference sequence). The CDR3 contains 15 residues.

In this sample, this clonotype turned up a few times. The chain has TRBV5-1 and TRBJ2-2; 9 bases map to TRBD1. In germline, CDR1 is SGHRS, CDR2 YFSETQ. The CDR3 is 15 residues long. V gave up 5 bases and J gave up 6 bases; unmatched junction bases: 8. As DNA, the CDR3 is TGCGCCAGCAGTTCGGGACAGGGAAGTTCCGGGGAGCTGTTTTTT. Translation gives CASSSGQGSSGELFF.

This clonotype was seen only a few times. The gene calls are TRBV12-3 or TRBV12-4 and TRBJ1-5; D not resolved. There are 15 residues in the CDR3. V lost 7 bases and J 2 bases, leaving 15 bases between the germline ends. CDR3 amino acids: CASTGSPRGNQPQHF. The CDR3 DNA reads TGTGCCAGCACCGGTTCGCCTAGGGGCAATCAGCCCCAGCATTTT.

A few counts support this clonotype. This chain joins TRBV28 and TRBJ1-2, with unresolved D. With 5 bases removed from V and 8 bases from J, the gap between germline ends came to 15 bases. The germline gives CDR1 MDHEN, CDR2 SYDVKM. This CDR3 is built from 13 residues. The CDR3 is CASSVRTLWGYTF. The CDR3 bases are TGTGCCAGCAGTGTCAGGACCCTCTGGGGCTACACCTTC.

The chain combines TRBV6-2 or TRBV6-3 with TRBJ2-1, with D perhaps matching TRBD1 or TRBD2 (6 bases each). CDR3 length equals 14 residues. The ends were cut back, 9 bases at V and 1 base at J, with 13 bases in the middle. Germline-derived CDR1 and CDR2 are MNHEY and SVGEGT. The CDR3 loop reads CASGWGASYNEQFF. CDR3 sequence (DNA): TGTGCCAGTGGCTGGGGGGCTTCCTACAATGAGCAGTTCTTC.

The chain is built from TRBV20-1 and TRBJ1-1; weak D call: TRBD1 (5 bases). The CDR3 is 12 residues long. The germline gives CDR1 DFQATT, CDR2 SNEGSKA (reference sequence). The V gene lost 7 bases and the J gene lost 4 bases, with 13 bases spanning the gap. The CDR3 DNA follows: TGCAGTGTGTCGGAAAGGGGCACTGAAGCTTTCTTT. It codes for CSVSERGTEAFF.

This clonotype was detected a few times. This chain links TRBV24-1 with TRBJ2-5, with TRBD1 matching over 9 bases. There are 14 residues in the CDR3. Trimming removed 3 bases from V and 6 bases from J; junction bases left unmatched: 4. The germline V gene encodes CDR1 KGHDR and CDR2 SFDVKD. CDR3 amino acids: CATSDTGGGKTQYF. CDR3 DNA sequence: TGTGCCACCAGTGATACAGGGGGCGGAAAGACCCAGTACTTC.

The chain combines TRBV12-3 or TRBV12-4 with TRBJ1-2, with 12 bases aligning to TRBD1. J was trimmed by 7 bases and V by 4 bases; bases with no gene match: 7. This CDR3 has 15 amino acids. This CDR3 reads CASSSLGQGASGYTF. CDR3 bases: TGTGCCAGCAGTTCCTTGGGACAGGGGGCCTCTGGCTACACCTTC.

Only a few counts were recorded for this clonotype. The V and J genes are TRBV7-8 and TRBJ2-3; maybe TRBD2 (6 bases). The CDR3 runs to 17 residues. Germline CDR1 is SGHVS and CDR2 is FQNEAQ. Trimming shortened V by 0 bases and J by 0 bases, and 13 bases separated the two germline ends. The CDR3 sequence is CASSLARVAASTDTQYF. As DNA, the CDR3 is TGTGCCAGCAGCTTAGCAAGGGTAGCGGCTAGCACAGATACGCAGTATTTT.

The chain combines TRBV9 with TRBJ2-5; D is unresolved. This CDR3 comprises 14 residues. Germline-derived CDR1 and CDR2 are SGDLS and YYNGEE. Deletions cut 0 bases from V and 5 bases from J, with 11 bases between. The CDR3 region is CASSVDWGRETQYF. The CDR3 DNA reads TGTGCCAGCAGCGTAGATTGGGGTCGGGAGACCCAGTACTTC.

The chain combines TRBV6-5 with TRBJ2-1; 8 bases are a match to TRBD2. Germline V gene sequence: CDR1 MNHEY, CDR2 SVGAGI. V was pared by 4 bases and J by 5 bases, with 7 bases of the junction left unmatched. The CDR3 runs 15 residues. Here the CDR3 reads CASSSGTRRDNEQFF. Here the CDR3 DNA reads TGTGCCAGCAGTTCCGGGACTAGACGGGACAATGAGCAGTTCTTC.

The chain couples TRBV20-1 to TRBJ2-1; 7 positions agree with TRBD1. Trimming cost V 3 bases and J 1 base; bases outside gene matches: 15. From germline, CDR1 is DFQATT and CDR2 SNEGSKA (reference sequence). The CDR3 is 18 amino acids. The CDR3 DNA is TGCAGTGCTAGGGGTCTACAGGGGTCAGAGTCGTCCTACAATGAGCAGTTCTTC. Amino acids: CSARGLQGSESSYNEQFF.